The 22 T cell receptor beta chains reported below all come from one sample, sequenced in a study of blood T cell repertoires in COVID-19. This table comes from immunoSEQ multiplex PCR, and its TCRdb copy is limited to in-frame clones, with some not included. The sample holds some 450,000 clones, approximately 90% seen once. The specimen was peripheral blood. Receptors were obtained from a man aged 18 to 29 with COVID-19, enrolled during active disease.

The J gene is TRBJ2-7, the V gene TRBV28; D may be TRBD1 (6 bases). The CDR3 is 14 residues long. The V gene's germline CDR1 is MDHEN and CDR2 SYDVKM. V was cut by 8 bases and J by 4 bases, with 18 bases left in between. DNA of the CDR3: TGTGCCAGCCGGAGACAGGTTGGTATGTACGAGCAGTACTTC. Amino acids: CASRRQVGMYEQYF.

This chain connects TRBV11-2 to TRBJ1-3; D is unclear. CDR1 is SGHAT and CDR2 is FQNNGV in the germline V gene. Deletions cut 5 bases from V and 0 bases from J, with 2 bases between. The CDR3 extends over 12 amino acids. As DNA, the CDR3 is TGTGCCAGCAGCCACTCTGGAAACACCATATATTTT. Amino acid sequence: CASSHSGNTIYF.

This chain uses TRBV25-1 with TRBJ2-7; TRBD1 matches at 8 bases. The CDR3 contains 14 residues. CDR1 is MGHDK and CDR2 is SYGVNS in the germline V gene. After removal of 4 bases from V and 4 bases from J, the junction contained 6 bases not matched to a gene. CDR3 coding DNA: TGTGCCAGCAGTGGGAACAGGGGGGAATACGAGCAGTACTTC. Translating gives CASSGNRGEYEQYF.

The CDR3 loop reads CASSIEKNTEAFF. CDR3 in DNA: TGTGCCAGTAGTATCGAGAAGAACACTGAAGCTTTCTTT. V usage is TRBV19 and J usage is TRBJ1-1, with D hard to call. CDR3 length equals 13 residues. V was cut by 3 bases and J by 1 base, with 6 bases left in between. From germline, CDR1 is LNHDA and CDR2 SQIVND (reference sequence).

This chain joins TRBV6-1 and TRBJ2-1, with 8 bases lining up with TRBD1. Germline V gene lookup returns CDR1 MNHNS and CDR2 SASEGT. The CDR3 spans 14 residues. V trimming: 2 bases; J trimming: 9 bases; junction bases outside the gene matches: 6. The CDR3 region has the DNA TGTGCCAGCAGTGAATTCCCAGGGGGCGGTGAGCAGTTCTTC. Translating gives CASSEFPGGGEQFF.

The chain carries TRBV5-6 and TRBJ2-2, with D perhaps TRBD2 (6 bases). Germline V lookup: CDR1 SGHDT, CDR2 YYEEEE. The CDR3 covers 19 residues. Trimming cost V 2 bases and J 3 bases, with 23 bases left between them. The CDR3 DNA sequence: TGTGCCAGCAGCTTTGGCGTGGGGTCGGCGGGACTGGACACCGGGGAGCTGTTTTTT. Its translation is CASSFGVGSAGLDTGELFF.

The gene calls are TRBV29-1 and TRBJ1-2, with 7 positions matching TRBD1. Losses at the gene ends were 6 bases for V and 3 bases for J; bases not matched to a gene: 7. This CDR3 contains 13 residues. CDR1 is SQVTM, CDR2 ANQGSEA, per germline. CDR3 protein: CSVLHRGDYGYTF. CDR3 DNA: TGCAGCGTCTTACACAGGGGCGACTATGGCTACACCTTC.

The V and J genes are TRBV10-1 and TRBJ2-3; TRBD1 matches 10 bases. V lost 4 bases to trimming and J lost 2 bases; unmatched junction nucleotides: 9. CDR1 and CDR2 from the germline V gene are WNHNN and SYGVQD (reference sequence). CDR3 size: 17 residues. For the CDR3, the DNA is TGCGCCAGCAGTGGAGTCGGACAGGGGGTGACCACAGATACGCAGTATTTT. Its translation is CASSGVGQGVTTDTQYF.

The chain links TRBV6-5 to TRBJ1-2; possibly TRBD1 for D (5 bases). This CDR3 has 16 residues. V was cut by 4 bases and J by 4 bases, with 19 bases left in between. Germline V gene sequence: CDR1 MNHEY, CDR2 SVGAGI. CDR3 DNA sequence: TGTGCCAGCAGTTCCGTCAGGGCCGCGGGGAGCTATGGCTACACCTTC. Encoded protein: CASSSVRAAGSYGYTF.

This clone was seen once. The junction and the germline gene differ at one end; a read error may be behind it. This chain joins TRBV6-5 and TRBJ2-5; D is uncertain. Germline V CDR1 and CDR2: MNHEY, SVGAGI. CDR3 length equals 10 residues. The CDR3: CASSQESQYF. The CDR3 DNA is TGTGCCAGCAGCCAAGAGAGCCAGTACTTC.

The gene calls are TRBV12-3 or TRBV12-4 and TRBJ1-2; tentatively, D is TRBD1 (6 bases). This CDR3 has 12 residues. V was trimmed by 7 bases and J by 4 bases, leaving 10 bases between them. The CDR3 region has the DNA TGTGCCAGCACTTCGGACAGCTATGGCTACACCTTC. This gives the protein CASTSDSYGYTF.

The rearrangement uses TRBV7-3 and TRBJ2-2; the match to TRBD1 covers 7 bases. CDR3 length: 15 residues. V shed 4 bases and J 3 bases; nucleotides not matched to a gene: 5. Per germline, CDR1 SGHTA and CDR2 FQGTGA. The CDR3 is CASSSTGLDTGELFF. In nucleotides, the CDR3 is TGTGCCAGCAGCTCGACAGGGTTGGACACCGGGGAGCTGTTTTTT.

The J gene is TRBJ2-3, the V gene TRBV21-1; the DNA was not used to check the table's D call, TRBD2. TRBV21-1 is assigned pseudogene status. CDR3 length: 18 residues. The CDR3 is CASNLRLAGVVGPDTQYF. CDR3 sequence (DNA): TGTGCCAGCAATTTGAGGCTAGCGGGAGTTGTGGGGCCAGATACGCAGTATTTT.

V gene TRBV7-2 combines with J gene TRBJ2-1, with D unclear. Germline V gene lookup returns CDR1 SGHTA and CDR2 FQGNSA. The CDR3 extends over 13 amino acids. The V and J ends lost 2 bases and 7 bases respectively, with 9 bases between them. The CDR3 nucleotides are TGTGCCAGCAGCTTACGACTCTTGAATGAGCAGTTCTTC. Translating gives CASSLRLLNEQFF.

The gene calls are TRBV4-1 and TRBJ1-1; 7 nucleotides match TRBD1. This CDR3 has 17 amino acids. CDR1 and CDR2 from the germline V gene are MGHRA and YSYEKL. V lost 2 bases, J lost 2 bases, and 11 bases stayed unmatched. The CDR3 loop reads CASSQSSPGQLNTEAFF. CDR3 DNA sequence: TGCGCCAGCAGCCAATCATCTCCGGGACAGCTAAACACTGAAGCTTTCTTT.

V is TRBV3-1 (or the pseudogene TRBV3-2) and J is TRBJ1-2; 7 bases map to TRBD1. The CDR3 is 11 amino acids. J lost 12 bases, V lost 2 bases, and 3 bases had no gene match. Germline V gene data show CDR1 as LGHDT and CDR2 as YNNKEL (reference sequence). The CDR3 loop reads CASSQSTGHTF. The DNA of the CDR3 is TGTGCCAGCAGCCAATCGACAGGGCACACCTTC.

V usage is TRBV21-1 and J usage is TRBJ2-1; no DNA check was done on the table's D call, TRBD1. TRBV21-1 is reported as a pseudogene. This CDR3 region has 15 residues. The CDR3 sequence: CASSKVSPRANEQFF. CDR3 coding DNA: TGTGCCAGCAGCAAAGTTTCCCCCAGGGCCAATGAGCAGTTCTTC.

The V call is TRBV19, the J call TRBJ2-5, with 11 bases aligning to TRBD1. Germline CDR1 LNHDA, CDR2 SQIVND (reference sequence). Unmatched junction bases numbered 4, after V lost 5 bases and J lost 5 bases. CDR3 length equals 14 residues. In DNA form, the CDR3 reads TGTGCCAGTAGTTCGGGACAGGGGGGGGAGACCCAGTACTTC. It encodes CASSSGQGGETQYF.

The chain uses TRBV5-1 and TRBJ2-5; a weak D match, TRBD2 (5 bases). Trimming took 2 bases from V and 1 from J, leaving 12 bases between them. CDR1 and CDR2 from the germline V gene are SGHRS and YFSETQ. This CDR3 has 15 amino acids. The CDR3: CASSFEAAVQETQYF. CDR3 in DNA: TGCGCCAGCAGCTTTGAGGCAGCGGTCCAAGAGACCCAGTACTTC. The full variable domain, its missing parts supplied by reference TRBV5-1 and TRBJ2-5, is KAGVTQTPRYLIKTRGQQVTLSCSPISGHRSVSWYQQTPGQGLQFLFEYFSETQRNKGNFPGRFSGRQFSNSRSEMNVSTLELGDSALYLCASSFEAAVQETQYFGPGTRLLVL.

The rearrangement links TRBV6-1 to TRBJ2-1; 7 positions match TRBD1. The CDR3 is made up of 21 amino acids. Germline V gene lookup returns CDR1 MNHNS and CDR2 SASEGT. The trim removed 0 bases at V and 4 bases at J, leaving 21 bases unmatched. Written as DNA, the CDR3 is TGTGCCAGCAGTGAAGCCCGGCACAGGGGTCTAATATCAGGCTCGTACAATGAGCAGTTCTTC. It encodes CASSEARHRGLISGSYNEQFF.

The rearrangement links TRBV11-1 to TRBJ2-5; 11 nucleotides match TRBD1. This CDR3 region has 14 residues. The germline V gene has CDR1 SGHAT and CDR2 FQDESV (reference sequence). V trimming: 5 bases; J trimming: 4 bases; junction bases outside the gene matches: 3. The CDR3 DNA reads as TGTGCCAGCAGCCTCGGGACAGGGGGAGAGACCCAGTACTTC. It translates to CASSLGTGGETQYF.

The V call is TRBV5-4, the J call TRBJ2-2; D call uncertain. The CDR3 loop spans 12 amino acids. V was trimmed by 4 bases and J by 7 bases, leaving 8 bases between them. The germline V gene encodes CDR1 SGHNT and CDR2 YYREEE (reference sequence). CDR3 region: CASSVSRGELFF. The DNA for the CDR3 is TGTGCCAGCAGCGTCTCCCGCGGGGAGCTGTTTTTT.